These T cell receptor beta chains were read from a single sample in a study of T cell repertoires in cytomegalovirus infection. In TCRdb, the reads were re-called with MiXCR into one record per CDR3 protein. The sample holds about 740,000 distinct CDR3 sequences, less than 40% seen once. The source material was PBMCs. These receptor sequences come from a human donor in good health (CMV status not recorded). Some clones in this sample may be carry-over from other donors' samples. The CDR3 runs from the conserved cysteine through the conserved F or W. Fields, in order: V gene, J gene, D gene, clone size, CDR3 protein, CDR3 DNA. The D gene is left open where the match is weak. Clone size is given for some rows only: seen once, a few or many times, or a class if the clone is expanded.

TRBV12-3/TRBV12-4	TRBJ1-1	NA	NA	CASSLRGGSTEAFF	TGTGCCAGCAGTTTGAGGGGAGGGAGCACTGAAGCTTTCTTT
TRBV4-2	TRBJ2-7	NA	NA	CASSQESRKGYEQYF	TGTGCCAGCAGCCAAGAGTCCAGAAAAGGCTACGAGCAGTACTTC
TRBV12-3/TRBV12-4	TRBJ1-1	NA	NA	CASSFPRANTEAFF	TGTGCCAGCAGTTTTCCTCGGGCGAACACTGAAGCTTTCTTT
TRBV5-1	TRBJ2-3	TRBD2	once	CASSPTSGGLDTQYF	TGCGCCAGCAGCCCGACTAGCGGGGGGCTAGATACGCAGTATTTT
TRBV7-8	TRBJ1-1	NA	many	CASSAAGGRLEAFF	TGTGCCAGCAGCGCAGCCGGGGGGAGACTTGAAGCTTTCTTT
TRBV19	TRBJ1-5	NA	few	CASTGGGVRNQPQHF	TGTGCCAGTACGGGCGGCGGTGTGCGCAATCAGCCCCAGCATTTT
TRBV27	TRBJ1-6	NA	NA	CASSFIGAEYNSPLHF	TGTGCCAGCAGTTTCATTGGGGCGGAATATAATTCACCCCTCCACTTT
TRBV28	TRBJ2-7	TRBD2	few	CASSFWPGGSYEQYF	TGTGCCAGCAGTTTTTGGCCGGGGGGCTCCTACGAGCAGTACTTC
TRBV12-3/TRBV12-4	TRBJ1-2	NA	NA	CASRDTGPQGGYTF	TGTGCCAGCAGGGATACAGGTCCCCAGGGTGGCTACACCTTC
TRBV7-9	TRBJ1-6	NA	few	CASSSPEASSYNSPLHF	TGTGCCAGCAGCTCCCCCGAGGCGAGCTCCTATAATTCACCCCTCCACTTT
TRBV29-1	TRBJ2-7	TRBD2	NA	CSAWTSWDYEQYF	TGCAGCGCCTGGACTAGTTGGGACTACGAGCAGTACTTC
TRBV2	TRBJ1-1	TRBD1	NA	CASSPRTGWAEAFF	TGTGCCAGCAGTCCCCGGACAGGGTGGGCTGAAGCTTTCTTT
TRBV7-8	TRBJ1-4	NA	NA	CASIFLASGEKLFF	TGTGCCAGCATCTTCCTCGCTTCTGGGGAAAAACTTTTTTTT
TRBV28	TRBJ2-4	NA	few	CASSGPGTTLAKNIQYF	TGTGCCAGCAGTGGGCCCGGGACAACTTTAGCCAAAAACATTCAGTACTTC
TRBV5-6	TRBJ1-2	NA	NA	CASSLDVGLNYGYTF	TGTGCCAGCAGCTTGGATGTCGGGCTTAACTATGGCTACACCTTC
TRBV7-2	TRBJ1-2	NA	few	CASSLKAVTLNYGYTF	TGTGCCAGCAGCTTAAAGGCAGTCACCCTTAACTATGGCTACACCTTC
TRBV6-1	TRBJ2-7	TRBD1	NA	CASSEHGTGWTYEQYF	TGTGCCAGCAGTGAACACGGGACAGGCTGGACCTACGAGCAGTACTTC
TRBV28	TRBJ2-5	TRBD2	NA	CASSILAGEGAQETQYF	TGTGCCAGCAGTATTCTAGCGGGAGAGGGGGCCCAAGAGACCCAGTACTTC
TRBV30	TRBJ1-1	NA	NA	CAWSVLGGNTEAFF	TGTGCCTGGAGTGTTCTGGGGGGGAACACTGAAGCTTTCTTT
TRBV29-1	TRBJ2-7	NA	NA	CSVEGPDLPYEQYF	TGCAGCGTTGAAGGGCCGGACTTACCGTACGAGCAGTACTTC
TRBV12-3/TRBV12-4	TRBJ1-1	NA	few	CASSFSYVLSNTEAFF	TGTGCCAGCAGTTTTTCGTATGTTCTATCGAACACTGAAGCTTTCTTT
TRBV2	TRBJ1-5	TRBD1	NA	CASQGDSNQPQHF	TGTGCCAGCCAGGGGGATAGCAATCAGCCCCAGCATTTT
TRBV7-8	TRBJ2-1	TRBD2	many	CASGLAGDEQFF	TGTGCCAGTGGACTAGCGGGAGACGAGCAGTTCTTC
TRBV14	TRBJ2-1	TRBD2	few	CASSQDGGGRALYNEQFF	TGTGCCAGCAGCCAAGATGGAGGCGGGAGGGCCCTCTACAATGAGCAGTTCTTC
TRBV12-3/TRBV12-4	TRBJ2-5	NA	few	CASNPGYAKETQYF	TGTGCCAGCAATCCGGGTTACGCTAAGGAGACCCAGTACTTC
TRBV11-2	TRBJ1-4	NA	NA	CASSLQGKKEKLFF	TGTGCCAGCAGCTTACAGGGGAAAAAGGAAAAACTGTTTTTT
TRBV7-2	TRBJ1-6	TRBD1	many	CASSLTDRGKGSPLHF	TGTGCCAGCAGCCTCACGGACAGGGGAAAAGGTTCACCCCTCCACTTT
TRBV7-2	TRBJ2-7	NA	NA	CASSLGKPVSAYEQYF	TGTGCCAGCAGCTTAGGAAAACCAGTTTCGGCCTACGAGCAGTACTTC
TRBV3-1	TRBJ2-2	NA	few	CASSRREVNTGELFF	TGTGCCAGCAGCCGGAGAGAAGTGAACACCGGGGAGCTGTTTTTT
TRBV19	TRBJ1-2	NA	NA	CASSAKDPGRNYGYTF	TGTGCCAGTAGTGCCAAAGACCCCGGGAGAAACTATGGCTACACCTTC
TRBV9	TRBJ1-1	NA	few	CASSVVRVEDTEAFF	TGTGCCAGCAGCGTAGTTCGTGTGGAGGACACTGAAGCTTTCTTT
TRBV6-2/TRBV6-3	TRBJ1-5	TRBD1	few	CASRPGTGNNQPQHF	TGTGCCAGCCGTCCCGGGACAGGGAACAATCAGCCCCAGCATTTT
TRBV6-5	TRBJ2-7	NA	NA	CASSYSIGNFQYEQYF	TGTGCCAGCAGTTACTCGATTGGGAACTTCCAGTACGAGCAGTACTTC
TRBV28	TRBJ1-5	NA	NA	CASSPSPLSGGNRNQPQHF	TGTGCCAGCAGTCCTAGTCCTCTTTCTGGAGGCAATCGCAATCAGCCCCAGCATTTT
TRBV12-3/TRBV12-4	TRBJ2-7	NA	NA	CASSQRVYEQYF	TGTGCCAGCAGTCAGCGGGTCTACGAGCAGTACTTC
TRBV28	TRBJ2-1	NA	NA	CASRYYHRGAGEQFF	TGTGCCAGCCGCTATTACCACCGGGGGGCGGGAGAGCAGTTCTTC
TRBV9	TRBJ1-1	TRBD1	NA	CASSPTDRGLFTEAFF	TGTGCCAGCAGTCCAACTGACAGGGGGCTTTTCACTGAAGCTTTCTTT
TRBV7-8	TRBJ2-7	NA	NA	CASSPSIYEQYF	TGTGCCAGCAGCCCCTCCATTTACGAGCAGTACTTC
TRBV12-3/TRBV12-4	TRBJ2-7	NA	NA	CASSLEHPYEQYF	TGTGCCAGCAGTTTAGAACACCCCTACGAGCAGTACTTC
TRBV18	TRBJ1-2	TRBD1	NA	CASSPGQGANYGYTF	TGTGCCAGCTCACCGGGACAGGGGGCGAACTATGGCTACACCTTC
TRBV7-9	TRBJ1-5	NA	few	CASSQWDSNQPQHF	TGTGCCAGCAGCCAATGGGACAGCAATCAGCCCCAGCATTTT
TRBV7-6	TRBJ1-2	TRBD1	NA	CASSSTRQGTYGYTF	TGTGCCAGCAGCTCAACCAGACAGGGGACCTATGGCTACACCTTC
TRBV27	TRBJ1-1	NA	NA	CASSLLRAVNTEAFF	TGTGCCAGCAGTTTACTGAGGGCGGTGAACACTGAAGCTTTCTTT
TRBV6-5	TRBJ2-5	NA	NA	CASSYSSQGEPQYF	TGTGCCAGCAGTTACTCGAGCCAGGGAGAGCCCCAGTACTTC
TRBV6-1	TRBJ1-2	NA	NA	CASSEAGNTF	TGTGCCAGCAGTGAAGCTGGCAACACCTTC
TRBV7-6	TRBJ1-6	NA	NA	CASSQDQGSNSPLHF	TGTGCCAGCAGCCAGGATCAGGGGTCGAATTCACCCCTCCACTTT
TRBV27	TRBJ2-7	NA	NA	CASSPYPGALFEQYF	TGTGCCAGCAGTCCCTACCCCGGAGCCCTCTTCGAGCAGTACTTC
TRBV20-1	TRBJ2-3	NA	few	CSASPFDREGEDTQYF	TGCAGTGCTAGCCCCTTTGACAGGGAGGGTGAAGATACGCAGTATTTT